The source of this T cell receptor beta chain is a study of OX40 agonist ivuxolimab in advanced cancers. Trimming removed 2 bases at V and 4 bases at J, with 14 bases between. The CDR3 is made up of 15 amino acids. The germline gives CDR1 MNHNS, CDR2 SASEGT. Measured with immunoSEQ multiplex PCR; TCRdb has only the in-frame clones, and not every one. This sample has around 50,000 clones; roughly nine tenths occur once, and the top ten carry roughly 12%. This clone was observed once. What it recognizes is unknown. General study points: Clonal expansion by week 6 occurred in CD4+ and CD8+ blood T cells (at 0.1 to 3.0 mg/kg).

The sample here was CD4+ or CD8+ T cells sorted from blood, taken in a trial of the OX40 agonist ivuxolimab. V and J are TRBV6-1 and TRBJ1-1; D uncertain. This TCR came from an adult with an advanced solid tumor such as melanoma, head and neck, liver or kidney cancer. The CDR3 reads CASSEIDWTGTEAFF. CDR3 DNA sequence: TGTGCCAGCAGTGAAATCGATTGGACGGGCACTGAAGCTTTCTTT.